This TCR beta chain is drawn from a study of cytomegalovirus exposure and HLA in healthy donors. The primer mix had 60 Vbeta and 13 Jbeta primers. Profiling relied on immunoSEQ multiplex PCR, and the TCRdb table lists in-frame clones only, not all of them. The sample contains roughly 100,000 clones, 66% of which appear only once. The CDR3 runs to 13 residues. Trimming removed 2 bases from V and 4 bases from J, with 9 bases in between. The germline V gene has CDR1 SQVTM and CDR2 ANQGSEA. The chain is built from TRBV29-1 and TRBJ1-5, with no clear D. Source material: PBMCs. The TCR originated in a woman aged 45-60 years in good health and CMV-seronegative. The CDR3, as DNA: TGCAGCGTTGAACCCGGAGGGAATCAGCCCCAGCATTTT. This sequence encodes CSVEPGGNQPQHF.